What follows is one TCR beta chain and its context. The antigen is undetermined. Sequencing was performed with immunoSEQ multiplex PCR; in TCRdb, only in-frame clones are kept and a portion is missing. The sample records more than 200,000 clones, 70% being singletons. The sample comes from a study of cytotoxic CD8 clonotypes in ibrutinib-treated CLL. Study summary: The taking of response samples occurred after a median 12 months of treatment, with a range of 6 to 36. Study-wide results and caveats: Clonality went up at ibrutinib response and then declined back toward baseline at progression.

The junction had 9 bases not matched to a gene; V was cut back by 4 bases and J by 7 bases. Looked up from germline, CDR1 is LNHDA and CDR2 is SQIVND (reference sequence). The CDR3 has 15 amino acids. This receptor was identified in a human donor with chronic lymphocytic leukemia. V usage is TRBV19 and J usage is TRBJ2-3, with TRBD1 matching 9 bases. The sample in question was PBMCs, obtained after 24 months of ibrutinib treatment. The CDR3 bases are TGTGCCAGTAGTAAAGGACAGGGGATGATAAATACGCAGTATTTT. It encodes CASSKGQGMINTQYF.